The 17 T cell receptor beta chains in this list originate from one sample, sequenced in a study of T cell responses to AZD1222 COVID-19 vaccine. TCRdb's copy holds only in-frame clones and misses some; the assay was immunoSEQ multiplex PCR. Altogether some 120,000 clones are present, about nine tenths being singletons, with the ten largest covering 1.3% to 1.5%. The sequencing here drew on peripheral blood, taken on day 0 of AZD1222 vaccination. The receptors were sampled from an adult in good health.

This clone has just one count. This chain links TRBV7-9 with TRBJ2-1; 12 bases line up with TRBD2. Germline CDR1 SEHNR, CDR2 FQNEAQ (reference sequence). J was trimmed by 8 bases and V by 5 bases; bases with no gene match: 7. The CDR3 has 15 residues. The CDR3 DNA is TGTGCCAGCAGCCCCCGACTAGCGGGGGAGGATGAGCAGTTCTTC. Translating it yields CASSPRLAGEDEQFF.

The chain recombines TRBV11-2 with TRBJ1-2, with TRBD1 as a possible D gene (5 bases). This CDR3 is built from 14 residues. Trimming pared 2 bases from V and 4 bases from J, leaving 11 bases between. The germline gives CDR1 SGHAT, CDR2 FQNNGV. CDR3 amino acids: CASSLSDGGYGYTF. CDR3 DNA: TGTGCCAGCAGCTTAAGTGACGGGGGCTATGGCTACACCTTC. Full variable domain (missing parts from reference TRBV11-2 and TRBJ1-2): EAGVAQSPRYKIIEKRQSVAFWCNPISGHATLYWYQQILGQGPKLLIQFQNNGVVDDSQLPKDRFSAERLKGVDSTLKIQPAKLEDSAVYLCASSLSDGGYGYTFGSGTRLTVV.

This sequence joins TRBV6-4 and TRBJ1-2, with TRBD1 identical over 7 bases. The CDR3 spans 15 residues. CDR1 is MRHNA and CDR2 is SNTAGT in the germline V gene. The V and J ends lost 4 bases and 2 bases, in that order; junction bases with no gene match: 7. The CDR3: CASSVGSTGNYGYTF. As DNA, the CDR3 is TGTGCCAGCAGTGTTGGGTCGACAGGGAACTATGGCTACACCTTC.

The genes are TRBV5-4 and TRBJ1-2, with a possible D match to TRBD1 (5 bases). This CDR3 is 14 amino acids long. In germline, CDR1 is SGHNT, CDR2 YYREEE (reference sequence). The ends were cut back, 0 bases at V and 5 bases at J, with 11 bases in the middle. CDR3 nucleotides: TGTGCCAGCAGCTTGGTAGGCAGGGAATATGGCTACACCTTC. Its translation: CASSLVGREYGYTF.

This clone was seen a single time. V and J are TRBV6-5 and TRBJ1-2, with 9 bases lining up with TRBD1. With 3 bases clipped from V and 8 bases from J, the junction kept 13 bases outside the gene matches. The CDR3 runs 16 residues. Germline V gene data show CDR1 as MNHEY and CDR2 as SVGAGI. CDR3 DNA sequence: TGTGCCAGCAGTTATTCTCCGGGACAGGGTTCGGGAGGCTACACCTTC. This sequence encodes CASSYSPGQGSGGYTF.

The V call is TRBV6-5, the J call TRBJ1-6; D ambiguous. Germline assignment: CDR1 MNHEY and CDR2 SVGAGI. This CDR3 comprises 12 residues. V was shortened by 6 bases and J by 8 bases, with 8 bases between the two germline ends. This CDR3 is CASRGMDSPLHF. As DNA, the CDR3 is TGTGCCAGCAGGGGGATGGATTCACCCCTCCACTTT.

The V and J genes are TRBV3-1 (or the pseudogene TRBV3-2) and TRBJ2-1; either TRBD1 or TRBD2 may supply D (5 bases each). The CDR3 totals 12 residues. Germline V gene sequence: CDR1 LGHDT, CDR2 YNNKEL (reference sequence). V lost 5 bases and J lost 9, with 11 bases in between. CDR3 loop: CASSSIGTEQFF. The CDR3 bases are TGTGCCAGCAGCTCTATTGGGACTGAGCAGTTCTTC.

This clone was observed a single time. This CDR3 reads CASSKGRTGSRTGTDTQYF. CDR3 nucleotides: TGTGCCAGCAGCAAAGGCCGGACAGGCTCCCGAACGGGCACAGATACGCAGTATTTT. The V call is TRBV21-1, the J call TRBJ2-3; TRBD1, as called in the table, went unchecked against the DNA. TRBV21-1 is marked as a pseudogene. The CDR3 covers 19 residues.

The chain links TRBV27 to TRBJ1-4, with 8 positions matching TRBD1. The CDR3 has 16 residues. CDR1 is MNHEY and CDR2 is SMNVEV in the germline V gene (reference sequence). The J segment lost 3 bases and the V segment lost 4 bases, leaving 7 bases of the junction unmatched. The CDR3 DNA follows: TGTGCCAGCAGTTCGACCCGGACAGGGTCTAATGAAAAACTGTTTTTT. Translating gives CASSSTRTGSNEKLFF.

The chain has TRBV7-2 and TRBJ2-7; 9 nucleotides align to TRBD1. The germline gives CDR1 SGHTA, CDR2 FQGNSA. V lost 5 bases and J lost 4; bases outside the gene matches: 6. The CDR3 sequence is 14 residues long. The CDR3 DNA is TGTGCCAGCAGCCGGACAGGGGCCCCTTACGAGCAGTACTTC. It translates to CASSRTGAPYEQYF.

In DNA form, the CDR3 reads TGTGCCAGCAGCTCCACCGGGACAGACTACGAGCAGTACTTC. As protein: CASSSTGTDYEQYF. The V gene is TRBV5-6, the J gene TRBJ2-7; TRBD1 agrees at 7 bases. The CDR3 covers 14 residues. With 3 bases clipped from V and 3 bases from J, the junction kept 6 bases outside the gene matches. Per the germline V gene, CDR1 is SGHDT and CDR2 is YYEEEE.

This clone was found once. The chain employs TRBV6-5 and TRBJ1-3; D is ambiguous. The length of the CDR3 is 15 residues. Germline V CDR1 and CDR2: MNHEY, SVGAGI. The V gene lost 7 bases and the J gene lost 5 bases, with 18 bases spanning the gap. The CDR3 DNA is TGTGCCAGCATGGGGTTCACCTCCGGGAGAAACACCATATATTTT. It encodes CASMGFTSGRNTIYF.

The chain carries TRBV7-9 and TRBJ2-5, with D tentatively TRBD1 or TRBD2 (5 bases each). The CDR3 has 15 amino acids. Trimming took off 5 bases at V and 5 bases at J, with 18 bases between the two ends. Germline loops: CDR1 SEHNR, CDR2 FQNEAQ (reference sequence). CDR3 loop: CASSRLGRSDETQYF. DNA for the CDR3: TGTGCCAGCAGCCGCCTGGGACGATCCGACGAGACCCAGTACTTC.

V is TRBV4-2 and J is TRBJ1-2; 7 bases are a match to TRBD1. CDR3 length: 16 amino acids. Germline V gene sequence: CDR1 LGHNA, CDR2 YNFKEQ. J was trimmed by 1 base and V by 3 bases; bases with no gene match: 8. CDR3 DNA sequence: TGTGCCAGCAGCCAGGCACAGGGGACTAGTAACTATGGCTACACCTTC. Translating it yields CASSQAQGTSNYGYTF.

A single count supports this clone. The gene calls are TRBV2 and TRBJ1-2; tentatively, D is TRBD1 (6 bases). V lost 7 bases, J lost 11 bases, and 17 bases lay in between. CDR3 length: 12 amino acids. CDR1 is SNHLY and CDR2 is FYNNEI in the germline V gene. The CDR3 DNA sequence: TGTGCCAGCAAGGGGACAAGAACCCGGTACACCTTC. Translating it yields CASKGTRTRYTF.

The CDR3 is CASSLGTGQNQETQYF. In DNA, the CDR3 is TGTGCCAGCAGCCTTGGGACAGGACAAAACCAAGAGACCCAGTACTTC. The V and J genes are TRBV7-8 and TRBJ2-5; TRBD1 matches 8 bases. Germline CDR1 is SGHVS and CDR2 is FQNEAQ. This CDR3 has 16 amino acids. Germline trimming cut 5 bases from V and 0 bases from J; bases unmatched to any gene: 8.

V is TRBV5-8 and J is TRBJ1-5; 10 nucleotides match TRBD1. Germline lookup yields CDR1 SGHTS and CDR2 YDEGEE. The CDR3 has 15 amino acids. The V and J ends lost 3 bases and 4 bases, in that order; junction bases with no gene match: 4. CDR3 in DNA: TGTGCCAGCAGCTACCGGACAGGGGGAAATCAGCCCCAGCATTTT. The encoded protein is CASSYRTGGNQPQHF.